The clone carrying this TCR beta chain was seen repeatedly, ten times or more. Unique molecular identifiers were used in preparing the TCRbeta library. TCRdb analysed the PCR reads with MiXCR anew, one entry per CDR3 protein. The sample lists a few hundred thousand distinct CDR3 sequences, 9.7% occurring once. The data derive from a study of T-cell reconstitution after alpha-beta-depleted transplantation in children. The ends lost 4 bases at V and 0 bases at J; junction bases unmatched: 8. Looked up from germline, CDR1 is SGHDT and CDR2 is YYEEEE. CDR3 size: 17 residues. The receptor's source is a human donor who donated a stem cell graft to a child with SCID. The chain has TRBV5-6 and TRBJ1-5; 9 bases are shared with TRBD1. Sequencing was performed on PBMCs from the stem cell graft donor, taken from the stem cell graft. The CDR3: CASSKGTGPYSNQPQHF. The CDR3 nucleotides read TGTGCCAGCAGCAAGGGGACAGGGCCCTATAGCAATCAGCCCCAGCATTTT. Combining the CDR3 with reference TRBV5-6 and TRBJ1-5 gives the whole variable domain DAGVTQSPTHLIKTRGQQVTLRCSPKSGHDTVSWYQQALGQGPQFIFQYYEEEERQRGNFPDRFSGHQFPNYSSELNVNALLLGDSALYLCASSKGTGPYSNQPQHFGDGTRLSIL.